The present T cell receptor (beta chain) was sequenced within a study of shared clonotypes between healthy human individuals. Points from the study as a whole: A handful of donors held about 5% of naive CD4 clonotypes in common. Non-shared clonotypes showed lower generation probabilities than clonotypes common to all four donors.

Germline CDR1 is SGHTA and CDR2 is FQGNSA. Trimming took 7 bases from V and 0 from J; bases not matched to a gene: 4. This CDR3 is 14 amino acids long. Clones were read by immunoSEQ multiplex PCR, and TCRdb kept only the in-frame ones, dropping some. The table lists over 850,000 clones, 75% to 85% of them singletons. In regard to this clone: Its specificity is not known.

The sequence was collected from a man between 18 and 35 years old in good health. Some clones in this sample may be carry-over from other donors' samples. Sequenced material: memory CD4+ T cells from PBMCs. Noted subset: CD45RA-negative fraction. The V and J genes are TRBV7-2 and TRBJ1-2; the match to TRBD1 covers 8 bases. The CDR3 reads CASTTGGANYGYTF. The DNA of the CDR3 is TGTGCCAGCACTACAGGGGGAGCTAACTATGGCTACACCTTC.